This passage covers 27 T cell receptor beta chains from one sample sequenced in a study of blood T cell repertoires in COVID-19. The data were produced by immunoSEQ multiplex PCR, yet TCRdb's version contains in-frame clones alone and is incomplete. The table lists roughly 44,000 clones, 80% to 90% of them singletons. Specimen: peripheral blood. These receptors were obtained from a man older than 75 with acute or convalescent COVID-19.

The V and J genes are TRBV5-6 and TRBJ2-2; D is uncertain. Trimming took 0 bases from V and 1 from J, leaving 7 bases between them. The V gene's germline CDR1 is SGHDT and CDR2 YYEEEE. This CDR3 is built from 15 residues. The CDR3 DNA sequence: TGTGCCAGCAGCTTGGGGAGAAGGAACACCGGGGAGCTGTTTTTT. Translated: CASSLGRRNTGELFF.

The V call is TRBV24-1, the J call TRBJ2-3; D is ambiguous. This CDR3 comprises 14 residues. Germline CDR1 is KGHDR and CDR2 is SFDVKD. Trimming stripped 4 bases from V and 4 bases from J, with 11 bases between. In DNA form, the CDR3 reads TGTGCCACCAGTGACCCGAGCCCATCAGATACGCAGTATTTT. This sequence encodes CATSDPSPSDTQYF.

The CDR3: CASSPLGEKLFF. The CDR3 DNA follows: TGCGCCAGCAGCCCACTGGGCGAAAAACTGTTTTTT. This chain uses TRBV5-1 with TRBJ1-4; no reliable D call. V dropped 4 bases and J dropped 8 bases, with 9 bases sitting between them. This CDR3 is built from 12 residues. Germline V gene lookup returns CDR1 SGHRS and CDR2 YFSETQ.

This clone came up once. This chain links TRBV5-4 with TRBJ2-3; the match to TRBD2 covers 12 bases. V shed 4 bases, J shed 2 bases, and the junction held 5 bases outside the gene matches. Germline-derived CDR1 and CDR2 are SGHNT and YYREEE (reference sequence). This CDR3 comprises 16 residues. CDR3 in amino acids: CASSQGLAGVTDTQYF. The CDR3 DNA sequence: TGTGCCAGCAGCCAGGGACTAGCGGGCGTCACAGATACGCAGTATTTT.

The V gene is TRBV5-1, the J gene TRBJ1-1, with a weak D call TRBD1 (6 bases). Germline V gives CDR1 SGHRS, CDR2 YFSETQ. This CDR3 has 12 residues. Trimming pared 5 bases from V and 5 bases from J, leaving 10 bases between. CDR3 sequence reads: CASSGGLTEAFF. CDR3 nucleotide sequence: TGCGCCAGCAGTGGGGGCTTGACTGAAGCTTTCTTT.

The chain couples TRBV5-4 to TRBJ1-4, with D maybe TRBD1 (6 bases). Trimming pared 0 bases from V and 0 bases from J, leaving 12 bases between. The CDR3 runs 17 residues. Germline CDR1 reads SGHNT; CDR2 reads YYREEE (reference sequence). The CDR3 DNA reads as TGTGCCAGCAGCTTGGGGGTAAACAGGGCAACTAATGAAAAACTGTTTTTT. Its translation: CASSLGVNRATNEKLFF.

The chain is built from TRBV24-1 and TRBJ2-3, with TRBD2 matching over 7 bases. Trimming removed 5 bases from V and 3 bases from J; junction bases left unmatched: 7. Germline-derived CDR1 and CDR2 are KGHDR and SFDVKD. This CDR3 is built from 15 residues. The CDR3 loop is CATSARRGRTDTQYF. The CDR3 DNA reads as TGTGCCACCAGTGCCCGGCGGGGGAGGACAGATACGCAGTATTTT.

The chain links TRBV6-5 to TRBJ1-1; TRBD1 matches at 7 bases. This CDR3 has 15 amino acids. V lost 3 bases to trimming and J lost 1 base; unmatched junction nucleotides: 5. In germline, CDR1 is MNHEY, CDR2 SVGAGI. CDR3 sequence reads: CASSYGQVKNTEAFF. The CDR3 bases are TGTGCCAGCAGTTATGGACAGGTCAAGAACACTGAAGCTTTCTTT.

This clone was recorded only once. CDR3 residues: CASILMNTEAFF. CDR3 bases: TGTGCCAGCATTCTTATGAACACTGAAGCTTTCTTT. V and J are TRBV2 and TRBJ1-1; D is undetermined. The germline gives CDR1 SNHLY, CDR2 FYNNEI. The CDR3 is made up of 12 amino acids. V lost 7 bases and J lost 0, with 6 bases in between.

This chain joins TRBV19 and TRBJ1-6, with 8 bases aligning to TRBD1. The trim removed 4 bases at V and 10 bases at J, leaving 6 bases unmatched. The CDR3 runs 14 residues. Germline V lookup: CDR1 LNHDA, CDR2 SQIVND (reference sequence). DNA of the CDR3: TGTGCCAGTAGTACTGCGACAGGGGAATCACCCCTCCACTTT. This codes for CASSTATGESPLHF.

The V and J genes are TRBV7-7 and TRBJ2-7, with unresolved D. Germline CDR1 is SSHAT and CDR2 is FNYEAQ (reference sequence). Trimming removed 5 bases from V and 3 bases from J, with 14 bases in between. The CDR3 length is 14 residues. The CDR3 DNA follows: TGTGCCAGCAGCAAACAGAGAATTCTCTACGAGCAGTACTTC. The encoded protein is CASSKQRILYEQYF.

This chain joins TRBV5-1 and TRBJ1-4; maybe TRBD1 (6 bases). The CDR3 is made up of 15 amino acids. The germline gives CDR1 SGHRS, CDR2 YFSETQ. Trimming left V 2 bases short and J 7 bases short, with 15 bases between. As DNA, the CDR3 is TGCGCCAGCAGCTTAGGACAGACCTCATCTGAAAAACTGTTTTTT. Translation: CASSLGQTSSEKLFF.

The sample holds one count of this clone. V gene TRBV7-2 combines with J gene TRBJ1-1; no firm D call. Per germline, CDR1 SGHTA and CDR2 FQGNSA. V was trimmed by 5 bases and J by 5 bases, leaving 15 bases between them. The CDR3 has 14 amino acids. CDR3 DNA: TGTGCCAGCAGCCAAATTGGTGGGCTGACTGAAGCTTTCTTT. Its translation is CASSQIGGLTEAFF.

The rearrangement links TRBV5-6 to TRBJ2-3, with a possible D match to TRBD2 (6 bases). The CDR3 is 15 residues long. V gave up 1 base and J gave up 3 bases, with 12 bases separating them. Germline V gene sequence: CDR1 SGHDT, CDR2 YYEEEE. CDR3 in DNA: TGTGCCAGCAGCTTGAGTGCGGGAAGGACAGATACGCAGTATTTT. Its protein product is CASSLSAGRTDTQYF.

The CDR3 sequence: CASRQTLLETQYF. The CDR3 DNA is TGTGCCAGCCGACAAACGCTTTTGGAGACCCAGTACTTC. The chain carries TRBV6-6 and TRBJ2-5; no reliable D call. V was trimmed by 8 bases and J by 5 bases, leaving 15 bases between them. The CDR3 runs 13 residues. Germline CDR1 reads MNHNY; CDR2 reads SVGAGI (reference sequence).

The J gene is TRBJ2-1, the V gene TRBV5-4; D is unclear. Germline V gene sequence: CDR1 SGHNT, CDR2 YYREEE (reference sequence). This CDR3 comprises 15 residues. Trimming removed 0 bases from V and 5 bases from J, with 12 bases in between. The DNA for the CDR3 is TGTGCCAGCAGCTTGGTGGTTGGTACACACAATGAGCAGTTCTTC. It encodes CASSLVVGTHNEQFF.

V and J are TRBV10-3 and TRBJ1-6; 8 bases line up with TRBD1. The CDR3 runs 14 residues. V shed 10 bases, J shed 7 bases, and the junction held 9 bases outside the gene matches. Germline CDR1 is ENHRY and CDR2 is SYGVKD. The CDR3 bases are TGTGCCACGGCCGACAGGGGAACAAATTCACCCCTCCACTTT. This encodes CATADRGTNSPLHF.

The genes are TRBV10-3 and TRBJ1-2; D unclear. Trimming pared 2 bases from V and 3 bases from J, leaving 10 bases between. This CDR3 spans 14 amino acids. Germline CDR1 is ENHRY and CDR2 is SYGVKD. CDR3 in amino acids: CAISEGLRDYGYTF. The DNA of the CDR3 is TGTGCCATCAGTGAGGGTTTACGGGACTATGGCTACACCTTC.

The J gene is TRBJ2-1, the V gene TRBV28, with D maybe TRBD2 (7 bases). Germline V CDR1 and CDR2: MDHEN, SYDVKM. This CDR3 contains 13 residues. Trimming removed 3 bases from V and 10 bases from J, with 13 bases in between. The CDR3 reads CASSFLGGGEQFF. The CDR3 DNA reads as TGTGCCAGCAGTTTCCTGGGGGGGGGCGAGCAGTTCTTC.

This chain connects TRBV6-6 to TRBJ1-6; TRBD1 matches 9 bases. Germline V gene lookup returns CDR1 MNHNY and CDR2 SVGAGI (reference sequence). V lost 6 bases, J lost 7 bases, and 10 bases stayed unmatched. This CDR3 contains 16 residues. The chain's CDR3 is CASSRDREHRNSPLHF. CDR3 sequence (DNA): TGTGCCAGCAGCAGGGACAGGGAACATCGAAATTCACCCCTCCACTTT.

V is TRBV21-1 and J is TRBJ2-5; the D segment call TRBD1 is taken from the table without a DNA check. TRBV21-1 is a known pseudogene. This CDR3 contains 17 residues. CDR3 in amino acids: CASSKRSTGSQSETQYF. In nucleotides, the CDR3 is TGTGCCAGCAGCAAAAGGTCGACAGGGAGTCAATCGGAGACCCAGTACTTC.

V gene TRBV6-1 combines with J gene TRBJ1-5; 9 bases fit TRBD1. The germline V gene has CDR1 MNHNS and CDR2 SASEGT. The CDR3 contains 15 residues. V was pared by 3 bases and J by 6 bases, with 6 bases of the junction left unmatched. CDR3 residues: CASSEGTGRVQPQHF. CDR3 in DNA: TGTGCCAGCAGTGAGGGGACAGGGAGGGTTCAGCCCCAGCATTTT.

The chain recombines TRBV27 with TRBJ1-1, with 8 bases identical to TRBD1. Per germline, CDR1 MNHEY and CDR2 SMNVEV (reference sequence). This CDR3 comprises 13 residues. V gave up 7 bases and J gave up 4 bases; unmatched junction bases: 5. CDR3 DNA sequence: TGTGCCAGCACCCGAACAGGGGGCACTGAAGCTTTCTTT. Amino acids: CASTRTGGTEAFF.

The chain is built from TRBV5-1 and TRBJ1-1; unclear D gene. Trimming shortened V by 4 bases and J by 1 base, and 14 bases separated the two germline ends. The germline V gene encodes CDR1 SGHRS and CDR2 YFSETQ. The CDR3 totals 15 residues. The CDR3 protein is CASSRERTGNTEAFF. The CDR3 nucleotides are TGCGCCAGCAGCCGCGAGCGGACTGGGAACACTGAAGCTTTCTTT.

This clone was found once. The chain employs TRBV24-1 and TRBJ1-5; TRBD1 matches 9 bases. The germline gives CDR1 KGHDR, CDR2 SFDVKD. Germline trimming cut 4 bases from V and 7 bases from J; bases unmatched to any gene: 13. This CDR3 is built from 17 residues. DNA for the CDR3: TGTGCCACCAGTGACACGGGGTCTGGACAGGGGTTGCAGCCCCAGCATTTT. Translated: CATSDTGSGQGLQPQHF.

The CDR3 protein is CAWAGQTYEQYF. The DNA of the CDR3 is TGTGCCTGGGCTGGGCAGACCTACGAGCAGTACTTC. The gene calls are TRBV30 and TRBJ2-7; D is unclear. Per the germline V gene, CDR1 is GTSNPN and CDR2 is SVGIG (reference sequence). Trimming shortened V by 5 bases and J by 2 bases, and 10 bases separated the two germline ends. The CDR3 extends over 12 amino acids.

The chain combines TRBV6-5 with TRBJ1-2, with 7 bases lining up with TRBD1. Unmatched junction bases numbered 7, after V lost 6 bases and J lost 3 bases. CDR3 size: 14 residues. Looked up from germline, CDR1 is MNHEY and CDR2 is SVGAGI. The CDR3 DNA follows: TGTGCCAGCAGCTCTCGCAGGGGGGACTATGGCTACACCTTC. Translation: CASSSRRGDYGYTF.